This T cell receptor (beta chain) was profiled in a study of cytomegalovirus exposure and HLA in healthy donors. This clone was counted a few times. Its antigen is currently unknown. The PCR made use of 60 Vbeta and 13 Jbeta primers. Profiled with immunoSEQ multiplex PCR; TCRdb holds only in-frame clones, not every one. Among 150,000 to 200,000 clones, roughly 72% were seen once, and the ten largest hold approximately 2%. General observations from the study: Later analysis suggested links between common viral pathogens and several top significant clusters.

The junction had 5 bases not matched to a gene; V was cut back by 3 bases and J by 2 bases. CDR1 and CDR2 from the germline V gene are SGHRS and YFSETQ. The CDR3 totals 15 residues. The chain carries TRBV5-1 and TRBJ1-2, with TRBD1 matching 9 bases. Specimen: PBMCs. The clonotype originates from a young woman in good health and CMV-seropositive. The CDR3 nucleotides are TGCGCCAGCAGCTGGGGACAGGGAATAAACTATGGCTACACCTTC. It yields the protein CASSWGQGINYGYTF.